One T cell receptor (beta chain) is described in this entry. This clone was recorded a few times. The target of this receptor is not known. The input lacks base qualities; no much larger clone sits a single base away. The CDR3 numbers 13 residues from cysteine through phenylalanine. CDR3 DNA is the only sequence kept; it has 39 bases, read in frame from the first base. The germline V gene (reference sequence) yields GTSNPN for CDR1 and SVGIG for CDR2. V is pared back by 5 bases and J by 6 bases, with 16 bases lying between the germline termini. The data derive from a study of graft-versus-host responses after intestinal transplantation (dated by TCRdb to the early 2020s). In terms of the full investigation: The transplants that recipients received were multivisceral, liver-intestinal, or isolated intestinal. The cohort enrolled about two dozen intestinal transplant recipients including one retransplant, and a few patients lacking pretransplant specimens were excluded. Donor T cell macrochimerism was defined as a peak of at least 4% donor T cells among recipient peripheral blood mononuclear cells. After intestinal transplantation, graft-versus-host and host-versus-graft alloreactive T cell clones were followed in the graft, circulation and bone marrow using bulk TCR-beta CDR3 sequencing. Rather than being sequenced by the commercial service, samples from a few later patients were sequenced in-house on an Illumina MiSeq and processed with MiXCR. Alloreactive clones were identified by sequencing pre-transplant mixed lymphocyte reaction products and comparing them with unstimulated pre-transplant donor and recipient T cells. Every recipient was given anti-thymocyte globulin induction, followed by around three years of maintenance tacrolimus and steroids.

Beyond this particular receptor, the publication reports: GvH clones were detected in recipient bone marrow, and some appeared earlier in ileal mucosa or blood, consistent with an intestinal mucosal origin. The conclusions were limited by the relatively low number and heterogeneity of the intestinal transplant patients. High GvH to HvG T cell clonal ratios were observed in the allografts of patients with donor T cell macrochimerism. Early after transplant, peak levels of circulating GvH clones were associated with declines in HvG clones.

In the paper's terms, the time point label means: cells obtained before transplantation from donor or recipient. CD3+CD4+ and CD3+CD8+ populations were FACS-sorted from unstimulated pre-transplant donor and recipient cells taken from spleen or lymph nodes. Libraries were made using the immunoSEQ multiplex PCR assay. For most patients, genomic DNA was isolated with the Qiagen DNeasy Blood and Tissue Kit and shipped frozen to Adaptive Biotechnologies for TCR sequencing. For most patients, high-throughput TCR-beta CDR3 sequencing of genomic DNA was performed by Adaptive Biotechnologies. On the authors' methods: TCR sequencing data were retrieved from Adaptive's ImmunoSEQ software for 15 to 20 patients, whereas a few other patients were processed with MiXCR and VDJtools. CD4 versus CD8 sorting errors were corrected by removing sequences found in both subsets at a frequency ratio below 5:1. Because the origin of CDR3 nucleotide sequences shared between donor and recipient could not be assigned, those sequences were removed. To count as alloreactive, a clone needed at least 2-fold expansion over unstimulated cells and a minimum CFSE-low frequency of 0.002% (template counts) or 0.001% (read counts). A clone was considered mappable if detected in the sequenced pre-transplant spleen, lymph node, or MLR CFSE-low populations of the donor or recipient. Cumulative frequency of alloreactive clones was calculated as a percentage of all sequences weighted by copy number. Sourced from immuneACCESS, this table was stored by TCRdb with only in-frame sequences that have V and J called. A share of the clones is absent; for the studies checked, an unresolved V gene accounts for under half, and the remainder has no known explanation. The V and J calls and the clone size are those of that table, but D and trimming were determined from the DNA. In this sample the table shows approximately 82,000 clones, just under 95% of which occur a single time. Around 1.1% of the sample is in the top ten clones.

The chain employs TRBV30 and TRBJ1-2; TRBD1 is possibly the D segment (6 matching bases). The specimen comprised unstimulated CD8+ T cells sorted from spleen or lymph node cells, sampled before transplant. The clonotype comes from a human donor who was the organ donor for an intestinal transplant. The CDR3 in this case is CAWDYGGADGYTF. The nucleotide sequence is TGTGCCTGGGACTACGGGGGGGCGGATGGCTACACCTTC.